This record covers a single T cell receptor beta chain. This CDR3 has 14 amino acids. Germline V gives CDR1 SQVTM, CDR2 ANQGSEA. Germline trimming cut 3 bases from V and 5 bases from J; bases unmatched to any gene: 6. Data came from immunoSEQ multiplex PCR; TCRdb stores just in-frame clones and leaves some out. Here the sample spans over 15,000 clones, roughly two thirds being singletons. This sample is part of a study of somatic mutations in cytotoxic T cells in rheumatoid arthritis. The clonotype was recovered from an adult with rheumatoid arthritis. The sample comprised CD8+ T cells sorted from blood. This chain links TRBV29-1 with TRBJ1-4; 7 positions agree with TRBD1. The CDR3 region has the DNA TGCAGCGTTGATGAGACAGGGTCGAATGAAAAACTGTTTTTT. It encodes CSVDETGSNEKLFF.